Reported below is one TCR beta chain. One entry per CDR3 protein results from TCRdb running MiXCR on the reads. Altogether around 350,000 distinct CDR3 sequences are present, 15% to 20% being singletons, with the ten largest covering 7.5% to 9.5%. The germline V gene has CDR1 DFQATT and CDR2 SNEGSKA (reference sequence). The CDR3 runs to 13 residues. V lost 2 bases and J lost 0, with 8 bases in between. This entry belongs to a study of T cell repertoires in cytomegalovirus infection. This chain connects TRBV20-1 to TRBJ2-7, with a tentative D call TRBD2 (5 bases). The sequence was obtained from a human donor in good health (CMV status not recorded). Some clones in this sample may be carry-over from other donors' samples. The sequenced sample was PBMCs. This CDR3 is CSARSGSSYEQYF. The CDR3 nucleotides read TGCAGTGCTAGAAGCGGAAGCTCCTACGAGCAGTACTTC.